The 9 T cell receptor beta chains listed next were all sequenced from one sample in a study of T cell responses to AZD1222 COVID-19 vaccine. Assay: immunoSEQ multiplex PCR; the TCRdb copy retains only in-frame clones and omits some. The repertoire holds 150,000 to 200,000 clones, with about 87% as singletons. Material: peripheral blood, obtained on day 0 of AZD1222 vaccination. The receptors derive from an adult in good health.

The V and J genes are TRBV7-9 and TRBJ1-6; D is perhaps TRBD1 (5 bases). Trimming removed 1 base at V and 10 bases at J, with 11 bases between. In germline, CDR1 is SEHNR, CDR2 FQNEAQ (reference sequence). The CDR3 spans 14 residues. This CDR3 reads CASSLEQVRSPLHF. The CDR3 DNA sequence: TGTGCCAGCAGCTTAGAACAGGTCCGATCACCCCTCCACTTT. Variable domain in full (rest from reference TRBV7-9 and TRBJ1-6): DTGVSQNPRHKITKRGQNVTFRCDPISEHNRLYWYRQTLGQGPEFLTYFQNEAQLEKSRLLSDRFSAERPKGSFSTLEIQRTEQGDSAMYLCASSLEQVRSPLHFGNGTRLTVT.

This sequence joins TRBV5-4 and TRBJ1-5; TRBD1 might be the D (5 bases). Germline V gene lookup returns CDR1 SGHNT and CDR2 YYREEE (reference sequence). The CDR3 covers 12 residues. V was clipped by 3 bases and J by 7 bases, with 8 bases between them. The CDR3 loop reads CASSSQGQPQHF. The DNA of the CDR3 is TGTGCCAGCAGCTCCCAGGGACAGCCCCAGCATTTT.

This clone was detected once. J is TRBJ1-4 and V is TRBV28, with D possibly TRBD1 on 5 matching bases. The CDR3 runs to 13 residues. V shed 6 bases and J shed 6 bases, with 11 bases lying between them. Germline V gene sequence: CDR1 MDHEN, CDR2 SYDVKM. The CDR3 sequence: CASSRGGDEKLFF. The CDR3 region has the DNA TGTGCCAGCAGCCGGGGGGGTGATGAAAAACTGTTTTTT.

V usage is TRBV27 and J usage is TRBJ2-2, with no clear D. This CDR3 contains 13 residues. Trimming removed 4 bases at V and 6 bases at J, with 9 bases between. From germline, CDR1 is MNHEY and CDR2 SMNVEV (reference sequence). In DNA form, the CDR3 reads TGTGCCAGCAGTTCCTATCCCTCCGGGGAGCTGTTTTTT. Translation gives CASSSYPSGELFF.

The chain has TRBV4-2 and TRBJ2-1; tentative D call: TRBD1 (6 bases). The V gene lost 0 bases and the J gene lost 0 bases, with 9 bases spanning the gap. CDR1 and CDR2 (germline): LGHNA, YNFKEQ. The length of the CDR3 is 16 residues. In nucleotides, the CDR3 is TGTGCCAGCAGCCAAGATCAGGGGAGCTCCTACAATGAGCAGTTCTTC. It yields the protein CASSQDQGSSYNEQFF.

V and J are TRBV27 and TRBJ2-7; D not resolved. Trimming took off 0 bases at V and 2 bases at J, with 8 bases between the two ends. Germline V CDR1 and CDR2: MNHEY, SMNVEV (reference sequence). This CDR3 contains 14 residues. CDR3 sequence reads: CASSLSRLAYEQYF. DNA for the CDR3: TGTGCCAGCAGTTTATCTAGGTTGGCCTACGAGCAGTACTTC.

This rearrangement joins TRBV12-5 to TRBJ1-2, with D perhaps TRBD1 (5 bases). Trimming pared 3 bases from V and 4 bases from J, leaving 12 bases between. CDR3 length: 14 amino acids. CDR1 is LGHNT and CDR2 is FRNRAP in the germline V gene. The CDR3 DNA reads TGTGCTAGTGGTTTTATTACAGGCAGCTATGGCTACACCTTC. Amino acids: CASGFITGSYGYTF.

The rearrangement links TRBV6-6 to TRBJ2-7, with 8 bases fitting TRBD1. Germline lookup yields CDR1 MNHNY and CDR2 SVGAGI (reference sequence). This CDR3 has 15 residues. With V trimmed by 0 bases and J by 4 bases, 5 bases remained unmatched. The CDR3 bases are TGTGCCAGCAGTTACTCCGGGACAGGAGGATACGAGCAGTACTTC. Translating gives CASSYSGTGGYEQYF.

V usage is TRBV3-1 (or the pseudogene TRBV3-2) and J usage is TRBJ2-2; no definite D call. With 2 bases removed from V and 5 bases from J, the gap between germline ends came to 6 bases. Germline assignment: CDR1 LGHDT and CDR2 YNNKEL (reference sequence). This CDR3 is built from 13 residues. In DNA form, the CDR3 reads TGTGCCAGCAGCCAACGTGGGACCGGGGAGCTGTTTTTT. It encodes CASSQRGTGELFF.